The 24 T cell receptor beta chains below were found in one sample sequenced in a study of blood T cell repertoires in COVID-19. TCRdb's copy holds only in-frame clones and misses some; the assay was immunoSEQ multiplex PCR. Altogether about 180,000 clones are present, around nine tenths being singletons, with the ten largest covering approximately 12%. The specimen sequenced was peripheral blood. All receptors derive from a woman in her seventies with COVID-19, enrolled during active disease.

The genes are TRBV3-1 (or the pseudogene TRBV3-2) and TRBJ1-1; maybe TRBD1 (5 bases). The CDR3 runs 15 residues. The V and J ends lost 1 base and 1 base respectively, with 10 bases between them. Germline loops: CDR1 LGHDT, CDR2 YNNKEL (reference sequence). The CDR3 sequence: CASSQGTRGNTEAFF. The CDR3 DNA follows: TGTGCCAGCAGCCAAGGGACACGCGGGAACACTGAAGCTTTCTTT.

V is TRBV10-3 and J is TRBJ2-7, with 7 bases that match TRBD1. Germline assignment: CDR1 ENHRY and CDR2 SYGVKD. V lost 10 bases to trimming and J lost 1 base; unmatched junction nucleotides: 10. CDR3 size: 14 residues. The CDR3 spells CATGEKQGSYEQYF. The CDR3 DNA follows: TGTGCCACCGGGGAAAAACAGGGGTCCTACGAGCAGTACTTC.

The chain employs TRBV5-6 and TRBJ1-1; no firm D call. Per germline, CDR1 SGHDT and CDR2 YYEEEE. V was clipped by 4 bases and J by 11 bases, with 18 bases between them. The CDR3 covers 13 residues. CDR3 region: CASSLGGIPQAFF. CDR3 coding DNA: TGTGCCAGCAGCCTAGGAGGGATCCCTCAGGCTTTCTTT.

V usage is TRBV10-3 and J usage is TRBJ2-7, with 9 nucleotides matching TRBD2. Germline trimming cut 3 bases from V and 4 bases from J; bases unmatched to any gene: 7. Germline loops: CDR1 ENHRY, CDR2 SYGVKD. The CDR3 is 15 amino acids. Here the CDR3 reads CAISDLSGREYEQYF. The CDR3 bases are TGTGCCATCAGTGACCTTAGCGGGAGAGAGTACGAGCAGTACTTC.

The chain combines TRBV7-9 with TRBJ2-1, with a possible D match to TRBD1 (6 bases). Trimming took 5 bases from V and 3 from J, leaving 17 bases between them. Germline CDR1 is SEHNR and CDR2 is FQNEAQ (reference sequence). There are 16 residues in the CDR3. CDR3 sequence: CASSAFRGIHYNEQFF. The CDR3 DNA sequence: TGTGCCAGCAGCGCCTTTAGGGGGATCCACTACAATGAGCAGTTCTTC.

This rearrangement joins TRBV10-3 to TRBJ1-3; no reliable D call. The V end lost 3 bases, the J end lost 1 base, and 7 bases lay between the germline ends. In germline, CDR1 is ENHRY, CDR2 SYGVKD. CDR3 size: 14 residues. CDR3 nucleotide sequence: TGTGCCATCAGTGACGGCGGGTCTGGAAACACCATATATTTT. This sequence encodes CAISDGGSGNTIYF.

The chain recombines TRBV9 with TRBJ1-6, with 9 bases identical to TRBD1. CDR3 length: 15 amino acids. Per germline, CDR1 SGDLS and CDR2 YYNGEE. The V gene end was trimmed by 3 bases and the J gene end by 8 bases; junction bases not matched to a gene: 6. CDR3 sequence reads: CASSGGTGRYSPLHF. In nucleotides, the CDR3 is TGTGCCAGCAGCGGGGGGACAGGGAGGTATTCACCCCTCCACTTT. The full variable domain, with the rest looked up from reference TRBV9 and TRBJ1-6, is DSGVTQTPKHLITATGQRVTLRCSPRSGDLSVYWYQQSLDQGLQFLIQYYNGEERAKGNILERFSAQQFPDLHSELNLSSLELGDSALYFCASSGGTGRYSPLHFGNGTRLTVT.

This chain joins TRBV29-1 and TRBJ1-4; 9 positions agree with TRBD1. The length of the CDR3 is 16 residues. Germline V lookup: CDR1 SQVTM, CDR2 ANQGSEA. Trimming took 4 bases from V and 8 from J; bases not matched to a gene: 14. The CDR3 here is CSVVRIEGTGREKLFF. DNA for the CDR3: TGCAGCGTTGTACGGATTGAAGGGACAGGGCGGGAAAAACTGTTTTTT.

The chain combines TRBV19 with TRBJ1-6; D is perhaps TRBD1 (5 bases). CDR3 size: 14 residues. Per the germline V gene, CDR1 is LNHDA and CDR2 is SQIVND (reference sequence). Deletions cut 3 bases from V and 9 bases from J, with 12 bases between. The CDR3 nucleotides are TGTGCCAGTAGTATTCGGGGGGGGACTTCACCCCTCCACTTT. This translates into CASSIRGGTSPLHF.

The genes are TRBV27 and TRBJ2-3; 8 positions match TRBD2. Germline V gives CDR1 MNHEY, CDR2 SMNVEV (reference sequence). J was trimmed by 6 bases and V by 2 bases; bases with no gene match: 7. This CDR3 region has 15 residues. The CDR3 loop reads CASSLGFSGSDTQYF. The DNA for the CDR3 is TGTGCCAGCAGTTTAGGGTTCAGCGGGAGTGATACGCAGTATTTT.

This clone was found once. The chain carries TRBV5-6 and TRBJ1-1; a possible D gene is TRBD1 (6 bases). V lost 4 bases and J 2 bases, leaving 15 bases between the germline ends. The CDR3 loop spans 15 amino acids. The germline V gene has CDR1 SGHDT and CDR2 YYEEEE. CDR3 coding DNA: TGTGCCAGCAGCCTAGAAGGGGGTTTTAACACTGAAGCTTTCTTT. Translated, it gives CASSLEGGFNTEAFF.

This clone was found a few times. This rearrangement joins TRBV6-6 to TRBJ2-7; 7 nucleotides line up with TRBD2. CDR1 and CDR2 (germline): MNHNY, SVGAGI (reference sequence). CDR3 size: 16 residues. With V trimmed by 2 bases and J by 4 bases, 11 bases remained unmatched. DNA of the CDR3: TGTGCCAGCAGTTACGGAGCGGGATCTGATAGTTACGAGCAGTACTTC. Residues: CASSYGAGSDSYEQYF.

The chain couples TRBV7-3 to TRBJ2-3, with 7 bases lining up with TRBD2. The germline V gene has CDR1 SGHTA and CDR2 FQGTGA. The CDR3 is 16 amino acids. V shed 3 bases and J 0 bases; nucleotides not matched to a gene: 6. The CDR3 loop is CASSFGLSGSTDTQYF. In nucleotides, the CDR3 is TGTGCCAGCAGCTTCGGCCTTAGCGGGAGCACAGATACGCAGTATTTT.

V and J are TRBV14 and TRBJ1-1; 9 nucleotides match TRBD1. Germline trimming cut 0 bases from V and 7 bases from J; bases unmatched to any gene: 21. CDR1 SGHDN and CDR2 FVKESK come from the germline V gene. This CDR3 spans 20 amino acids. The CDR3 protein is CASSQEGGDRVGLRRREAFF. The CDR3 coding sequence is TGTGCCAGCAGCCAAGAAGGTGGGGACAGGGTAGGGCTAAGGCGGCGTGAAGCTTTCTTT.

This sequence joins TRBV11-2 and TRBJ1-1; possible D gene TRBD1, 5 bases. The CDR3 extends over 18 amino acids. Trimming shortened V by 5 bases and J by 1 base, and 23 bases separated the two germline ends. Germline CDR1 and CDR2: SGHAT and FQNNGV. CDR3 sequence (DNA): TGTGCCAGCAGCCATCGCGTGGTCATTGGGGCCCAGAACACTGAAGCTTTCTTT. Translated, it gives CASSHRVVIGAQNTEAFF.

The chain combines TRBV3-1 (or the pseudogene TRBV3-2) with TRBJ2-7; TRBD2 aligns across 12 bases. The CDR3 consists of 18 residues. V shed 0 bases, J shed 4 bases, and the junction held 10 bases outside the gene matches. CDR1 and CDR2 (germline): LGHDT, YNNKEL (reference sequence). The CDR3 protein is CASSQEPRLAGVGYEQYF. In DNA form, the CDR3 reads TGTGCCAGCAGCCAAGAACCTAGACTAGCGGGAGTGGGGTACGAGCAGTACTTC.

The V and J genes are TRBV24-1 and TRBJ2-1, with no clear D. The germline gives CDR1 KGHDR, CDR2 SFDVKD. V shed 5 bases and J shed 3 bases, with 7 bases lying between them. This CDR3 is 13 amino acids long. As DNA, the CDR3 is TGTGCCACCAGTGTGTCCGGCTACAATGAGCAGTTCTTC. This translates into CATSVSGYNEQFF.

CDR3 nucleotide sequence: TGTGCCAGCGGGGGGGGCAGATCCGATAATTCACCCCTCCACTTT. This codes for CASGGGRSDNSPLHF. V gene TRBV2 combines with J gene TRBJ1-6, with D perhaps TRBD1 (6 bases). Germline V lookup: CDR1 SNHLY, CDR2 FYNNEI. The V gene lost 8 bases and the J gene lost 5 bases, with 16 bases spanning the gap. There are 15 residues in the CDR3.

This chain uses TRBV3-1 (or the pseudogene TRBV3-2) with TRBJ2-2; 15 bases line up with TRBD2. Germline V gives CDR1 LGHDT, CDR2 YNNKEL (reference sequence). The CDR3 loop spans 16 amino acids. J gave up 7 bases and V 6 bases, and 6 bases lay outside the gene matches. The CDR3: CASRGTSGRKVGELFF. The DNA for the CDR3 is TGTGCCAGCAGGGGGACTAGCGGGAGGAAGGTCGGGGAGCTGTTTTTT.

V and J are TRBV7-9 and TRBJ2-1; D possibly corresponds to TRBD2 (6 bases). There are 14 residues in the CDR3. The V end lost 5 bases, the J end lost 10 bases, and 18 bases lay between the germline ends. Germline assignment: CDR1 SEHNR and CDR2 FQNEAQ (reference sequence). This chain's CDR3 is CASSQGGTVWEQFF. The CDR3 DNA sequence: TGTGCCAGCAGCCAGGGCGGGACGGTTTGGGAGCAGTTCTTC.

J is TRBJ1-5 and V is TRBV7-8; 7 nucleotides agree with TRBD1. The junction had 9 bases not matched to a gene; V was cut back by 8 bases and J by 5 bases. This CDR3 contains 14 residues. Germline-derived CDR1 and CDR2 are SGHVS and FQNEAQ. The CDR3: CASGPGQFDQPQHF. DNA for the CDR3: TGTGCCAGCGGACCGGGACAGTTTGATCAGCCCCAGCATTTT.

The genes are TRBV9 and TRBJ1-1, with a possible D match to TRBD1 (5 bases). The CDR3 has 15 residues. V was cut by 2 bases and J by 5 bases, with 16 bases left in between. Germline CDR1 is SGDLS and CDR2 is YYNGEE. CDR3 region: CASSVGVAGGTEAFF. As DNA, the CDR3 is TGTGCCAGCAGCGTTGGGGTGGCGGGGGGGACTGAAGCTTTCTTT.

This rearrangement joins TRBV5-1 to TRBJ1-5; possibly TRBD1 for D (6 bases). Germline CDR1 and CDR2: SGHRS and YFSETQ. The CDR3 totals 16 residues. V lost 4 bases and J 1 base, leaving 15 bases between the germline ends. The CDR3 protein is CASSPRGGPSNQPQHF. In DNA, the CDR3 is TGCGCCAGCAGCCCGAGGGGGGGCCCGAGCAATCAGCCCCAGCATTTT.

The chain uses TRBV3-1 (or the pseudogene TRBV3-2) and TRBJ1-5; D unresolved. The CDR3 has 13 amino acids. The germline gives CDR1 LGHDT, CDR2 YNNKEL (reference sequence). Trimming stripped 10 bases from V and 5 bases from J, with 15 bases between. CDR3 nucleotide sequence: TGTGCCACAGGCTGGTCAAGAGATCAGCCCCAGCATTTT. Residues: CATGWSRDQPQHF.